Following are 7 T cell receptor beta chains from one sample sequenced in a study of Graves' ophthalmopathy and Graves' hyperthyroidism. TCR beta CDR3 amplification used RNA transcripts. The first-round RT-PCR employed HTBI primers together with the Qiagen OneStep RT-PCR kit. A multiplex PCR was then performed as the second round. TCRdb reprocessed the multiplex PCR reads via MiXCR and lists one record per CDR3 protein. The table records 350,000 to 450,000 distinct CDR3 sequences, 20% to 25% of them present only once. Material: peripheral blood. Receptors were obtained from a woman aged 18-29 years with stable Graves' hyperthyroidism.

This clonotype was found many times. The genes are TRBV4-3 and TRBJ1-5; D uncertain. CDR1 is LGHNA, CDR2 YSLEER, per germline. The CDR3 is 13 amino acids. V dropped 1 base and J dropped 9 bases, with 10 bases sitting between them. The CDR3 here is CASSQVVKRPQHF. As DNA, the CDR3 is TGCGCCAGCAGCCAAGTAGTGAAGCGGCCCCAGCATTTT.

The chain employs TRBV13 and TRBJ1-2, with 10 nucleotides matching TRBD1. CDR3 size: 13 residues. From germline, CDR1 is PRHDT and CDR2 FYEKMQ (reference sequence). After removal of 7 bases from V and 6 bases from J, the junction contained 5 bases not matched to a gene. CDR3 region: CASIGGQGHGYTF. The CDR3 DNA follows: TGTGCCAGCATCGGGGGACAGGGGCATGGCTACACCTTC.

The chain uses TRBV15 and TRBJ1-3; 7 positions match TRBD1. CDR1 is LNHNV, CDR2 YYDKDF, per germline (reference sequence). This CDR3 is built from 15 residues. V dropped 1 base and J dropped 3; count of bases not matched to a gene: 3. The CDR3 reads CATSRVDRDGNTIYF. The CDR3 DNA reads as TGTGCCACCAGCAGAGTCGACAGGGATGGAAACACCATATATTTT.

This clonotype was counted many times. The chain has TRBV30 and TRBJ2-2, with 9 bases lining up with TRBD2. Germline CDR1 is GTSNPN and CDR2 is SVGIG (reference sequence). This CDR3 has 13 residues. Unmatched junction bases numbered 2, after V lost 0 bases and J lost 9 bases. CDR3 region: CAWSVASGRELFF. The CDR3 nucleotides read TGTGCCTGGAGTGTAGCTAGCGGGAGGGAGCTGTTTTTT.

The table lists this clonotype with many counts. The chain is built from TRBV19 and TRBJ2-7; TRBD2 matches at 10 bases. Germline V CDR1 and CDR2: LNHDA, SQIVND (reference sequence). Trimming took 1 base from V and 3 from J; bases not matched to a gene: 3. The CDR3 contains 15 residues. CDR3 loop: CASSIGLAGDYEQYF. The CDR3 bases are TGTGCCAGTAGTATAGGTCTAGCGGGAGACTACGAGCAGTACTTC.

In its sample, this clonotype was seen many times. CDR3 loop: CSAKYQGNTIYF. The DNA of the CDR3 is TGCAGTGCTAAATACCAGGGAAACACCATATATTTT. The chain uses TRBV20-1 and TRBJ1-3, with D unresolved. The CDR3 consists of 12 residues. Germline V gives CDR1 DFQATT, CDR2 SNEGSKA (reference sequence). V gave up 4 bases and J gave up 4 bases, with 8 bases separating them.

This clonotype occurred many times. The chain links TRBV2 to TRBJ1-1; no definite D call. Germline-derived CDR1 and CDR2 are SNHLY and FYNNEI. The CDR3 runs to 13 residues. The V gene lost 6 bases and the J gene lost 0 bases, with 8 bases spanning the gap. CDR3 sequence (DNA): TGTGCCAGCAGCGGACTTCTGAACACTGAAGCTTTCTTT. As protein: CASSGLLNTEAFF. The entire variable domain, with the rest obtained from reference TRBV2 and TRBJ1-1, is as follows: EPEVTQTPSHQVTQMGQEVILRCVPISNHLYFYWYRQILGQKVEFLVSFYNNEISEKSEIFDDQFSVERPDGSNFTLKIRSTKLEDSAMYFCASSGLLNTEAFFGQGTRLTVV.